Below, 4 T cell receptor beta chains from the same sample are listed, as sequenced in a study of OX40 agonist ivuxolimab in advanced cancers. Libraries were built with the immunoSEQ multiplex PCR assay. TCRdb retrieved this table from immuneACCESS and kept in-frame rearrangements only. Not all clones are present; in checked studies, unresolved V genes account for under half, and no reason is known for the remainder. The sample has 48,000 or so clones on record, 83% of them singletons. 1.2% of the sample lies in the top ten. The sequenced sample was CD4+ or CD8+ T cells sorted from blood, obtained in a trial of the OX40 agonist ivuxolimab. All receptors come from an adult with an advanced solid tumor such as melanoma, head and neck, liver or kidney cancer.

A single count supports this clone. The chain links TRBV4-2 to TRBJ1-2, with D possibly being TRBD1 (6 bases). Trimming took 3 bases from V and 5 from J, leaving 19 bases between them. Per germline, CDR1 LGHNA and CDR2 YNFKEQ. The CDR3 has 16 residues. The CDR3 here is CASSQTMTGGKYGYTF. CDR3 nucleotide sequence: TGTGCCAGCAGCCAGACGATGACAGGCGGAAAATATGGCTACACCTTC.

This chain connects TRBV4-3 to TRBJ1-6; possibly TRBD1 for D (6 bases). V was trimmed by 1 base and J by 9 bases, leaving 16 bases between them. The CDR3 runs 16 residues. Germline CDR1 is LGHNA and CDR2 is YSLEER. CDR3 in DNA: TGCGCCAGCAGCCAAGTCGCGGACAGCGGGCTTTCACCCCTCCACTTT. Translation gives CASSQVADSGLSPLHF.

V usage is TRBV29-1 and J usage is TRBJ1-1; a possible D gene is TRBD1 (5 bases). The V gene's germline CDR1 is SQVTM and CDR2 ANQGSEA. The length of the CDR3 is 15 residues. Trimming took 7 bases from V and 6 from J, leaving 24 bases between them. The CDR3 region is CSDGAGRTDKSEAFF. CDR3 nucleotides: TGCAGCGATGGGGCGGGGCGGACCGATAAATCTGAAGCTTTCTTT.

This clone was counted between two and nine times. The rearrangement links TRBV6-5 to TRBJ1-6, with D unresolved. The germline V and J ends were trimmed by 0 bases and 13 bases, with 10 bases remaining between them. Germline values: CDR1 MNHEY, CDR2 SVGAGI. CDR3 length equals 13 residues. CDR3 sequence (DNA): TGTGCCAGCAGTTACTCCCCCCAGGCTCCCCTCCACTTT. Translation: CASSYSPQAPLHF.